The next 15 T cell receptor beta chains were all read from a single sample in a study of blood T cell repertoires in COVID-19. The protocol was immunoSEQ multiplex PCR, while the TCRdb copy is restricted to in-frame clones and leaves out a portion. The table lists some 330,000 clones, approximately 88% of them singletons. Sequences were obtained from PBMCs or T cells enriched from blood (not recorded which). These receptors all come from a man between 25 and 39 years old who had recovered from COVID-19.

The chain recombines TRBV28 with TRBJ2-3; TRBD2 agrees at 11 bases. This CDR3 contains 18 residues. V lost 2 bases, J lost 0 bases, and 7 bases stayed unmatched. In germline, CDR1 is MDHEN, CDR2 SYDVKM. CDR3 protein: CASSLDPLAGGSTDTQYF. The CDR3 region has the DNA TGTGCCAGCAGTTTAGACCCCCTAGCGGGGGGAAGCACAGATACGCAGTATTTT.

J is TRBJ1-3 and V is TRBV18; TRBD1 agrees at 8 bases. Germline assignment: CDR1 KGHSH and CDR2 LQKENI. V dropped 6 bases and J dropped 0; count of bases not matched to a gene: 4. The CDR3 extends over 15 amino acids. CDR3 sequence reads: CASSPGGNSGNTIYF. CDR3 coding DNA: TGTGCCAGCTCTCCAGGGGGCAACTCTGGAAACACCATATATTTT.

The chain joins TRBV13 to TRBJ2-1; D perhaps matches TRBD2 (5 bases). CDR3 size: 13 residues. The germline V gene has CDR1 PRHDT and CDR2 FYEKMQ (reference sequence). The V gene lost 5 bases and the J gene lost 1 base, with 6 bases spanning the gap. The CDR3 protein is CASSPGSYNEQFF. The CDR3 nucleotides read TGTGCCAGCAGCCCGGGGTCCTACAATGAGCAGTTCTTC.

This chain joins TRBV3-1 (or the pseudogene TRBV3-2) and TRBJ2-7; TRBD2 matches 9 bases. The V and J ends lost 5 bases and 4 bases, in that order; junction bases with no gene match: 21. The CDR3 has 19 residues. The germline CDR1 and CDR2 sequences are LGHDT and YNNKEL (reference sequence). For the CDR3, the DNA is TGTGCCAGCAGCTCTGACCCTTCCGTCTTGGGACTAGCTGGGTACGAGCAGTACTTC. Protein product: CASSSDPSVLGLAGYEQYF.

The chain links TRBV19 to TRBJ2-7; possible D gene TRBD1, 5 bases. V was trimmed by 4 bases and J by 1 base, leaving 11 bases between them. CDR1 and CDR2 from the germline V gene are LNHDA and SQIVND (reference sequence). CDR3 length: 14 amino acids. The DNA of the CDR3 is TGTGCCAGTAGTAAACAGGTCACGTCCTACGAGCAGTACTTC. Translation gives CASSKQVTSYEQYF.

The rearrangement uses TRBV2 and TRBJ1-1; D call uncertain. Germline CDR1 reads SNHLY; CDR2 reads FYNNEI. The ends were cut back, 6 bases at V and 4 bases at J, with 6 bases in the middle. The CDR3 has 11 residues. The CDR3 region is CASRRGTEAFF. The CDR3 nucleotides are TGTGCCAGCAGGCGGGGCACTGAAGCTTTCTTT.

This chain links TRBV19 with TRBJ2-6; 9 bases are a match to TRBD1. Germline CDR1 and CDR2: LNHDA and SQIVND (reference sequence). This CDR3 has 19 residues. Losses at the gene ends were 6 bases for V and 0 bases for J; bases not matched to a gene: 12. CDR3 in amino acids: CASRTMDRGLISGANVLTF. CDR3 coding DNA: TGTGCCAGTAGGACCATGGACAGGGGCCTGATCTCTGGGGCCAACGTCCTGACTTTC.

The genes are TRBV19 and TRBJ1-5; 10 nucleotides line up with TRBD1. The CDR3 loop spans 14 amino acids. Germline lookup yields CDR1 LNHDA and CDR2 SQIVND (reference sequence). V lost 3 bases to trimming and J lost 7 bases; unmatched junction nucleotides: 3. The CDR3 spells CASSMGTGEQPQHF. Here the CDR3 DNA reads TGTGCCAGTAGTATGGGGACAGGGGAGCAGCCCCAGCATTTT.

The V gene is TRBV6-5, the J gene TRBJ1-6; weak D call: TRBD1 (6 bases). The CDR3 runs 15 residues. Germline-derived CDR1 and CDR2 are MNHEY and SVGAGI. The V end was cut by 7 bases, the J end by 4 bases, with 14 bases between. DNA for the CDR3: TGTGCCAGCACCTCGATCCAGGGGTATAATTCACCCCTCCACTTT. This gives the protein CASTSIQGYNSPLHF.

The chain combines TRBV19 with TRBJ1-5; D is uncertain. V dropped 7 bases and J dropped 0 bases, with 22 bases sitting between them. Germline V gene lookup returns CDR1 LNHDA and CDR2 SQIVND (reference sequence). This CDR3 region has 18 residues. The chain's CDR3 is CASTKWAVDLYSNQPQHF. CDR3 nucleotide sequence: TGTGCCAGTACCAAATGGGCAGTAGACCTATATAGCAATCAGCCCCAGCATTTT. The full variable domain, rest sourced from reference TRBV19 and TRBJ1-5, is DGGITQSPKYLFRKEGQNVTLSCEQNLNHDAMYWYRQDPGQGLRLIYYSQIVNDFQKGDIAEGYSVSREKKESFPLTVTSAQKNPTAFYLCASTKWAVDLYSNQPQHFGDGTRLSIL.

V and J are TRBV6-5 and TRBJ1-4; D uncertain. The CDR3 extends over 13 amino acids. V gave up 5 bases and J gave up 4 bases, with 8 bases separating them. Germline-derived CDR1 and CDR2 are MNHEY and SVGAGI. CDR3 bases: TGTGCCAGCAGTCAGATAAATAATGAAAAACTGTTTTTT. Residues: CASSQINNEKLFF.

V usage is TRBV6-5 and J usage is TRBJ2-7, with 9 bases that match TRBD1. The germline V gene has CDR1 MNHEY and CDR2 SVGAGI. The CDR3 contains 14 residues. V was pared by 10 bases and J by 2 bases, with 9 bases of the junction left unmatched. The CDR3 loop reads CATTPGTGPYEQYF. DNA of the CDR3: TGTGCCACTACCCCCGGGACAGGGCCCTACGAGCAGTACTTC.

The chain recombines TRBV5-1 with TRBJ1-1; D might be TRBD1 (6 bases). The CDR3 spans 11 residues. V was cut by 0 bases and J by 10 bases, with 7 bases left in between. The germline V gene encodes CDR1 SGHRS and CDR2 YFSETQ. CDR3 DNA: TGCGCCAGCAGCTTGGAAGGGGGAGCTTTCTTT. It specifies CASSLEGGAFF.

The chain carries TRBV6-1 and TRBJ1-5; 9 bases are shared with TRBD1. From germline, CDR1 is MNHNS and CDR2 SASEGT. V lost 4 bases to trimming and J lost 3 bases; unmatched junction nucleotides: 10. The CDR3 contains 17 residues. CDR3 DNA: TGTGCCAGCAGTGCACGCACCGGGACAGGGCCCAATCAGCCCCAGCATTTT. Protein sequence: CASSARTGTGPNQPQHF.

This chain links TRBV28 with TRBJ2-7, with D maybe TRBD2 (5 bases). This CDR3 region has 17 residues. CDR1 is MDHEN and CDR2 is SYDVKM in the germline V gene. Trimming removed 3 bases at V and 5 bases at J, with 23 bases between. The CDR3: CASSFLLRGFRLDEQYF. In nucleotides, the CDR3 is TGTGCCAGCAGTTTTTTATTACGGGGTTTCAGGTTGGACGAGCAGTACTTC.